This TCR beta chain stems from a study of graft-versus-host responses after intestinal transplantation. In the study overall: Among the recipients, all got anti-thymocyte globulin induction and then tacrolimus and steroids for around 3 years.

Trimming cost V 4 bases and J 8 bases; bases outside gene matches: 24. CDR1 and CDR2 (germline): GTSNPN, SVGIG (reference sequence). CDR3 length equals 19 residues. Libraries were prepared by immunoSEQ multiplex PCR; TCRdb keeps only in-frame clonotypes and omits some of them. The top ten clones hold about 0.95% of a sample with around 100,000 clones, less than 90% of them seen once. Study conclusions and caveats: HvG clone declines early post-transplant were associated with peak circulating GvH levels. Graft-donor T cell macrochimerism in patients accompanied high graft-versus-host to host-versus-graft clonal ratios in allografts. GvH clones were found in recipient marrow; some appeared first in ileum or blood.

As to this clone: Its antigen remains unidentified.

The chain uses TRBV30 and TRBJ2-1; 9 nucleotides agree with TRBD2. This clonotype was obtained from a human donor who was the organ donor for an intestinal transplant. Sequences were derived from unstimulated CD4+ T cells sorted from spleen or lymph node cells, sampled before transplant. In DNA form, the CDR3 reads TGTGCCTGGAACGGAGGGAGTACTAGCGGGTATAACCCTCAACATGAGCAGTTCTTC. This translates into CAWNGGSTSGYNPQHEQFF.